This T cell receptor beta chain was obtained from a study of identical twins. Notes on the study in general: Analyses of zero insertions could be partly confounded by invariant MAIT and iNKT cells. Models underpredicted monozygotic twin sharing of out-of-frame TCR alpha.

Donors uniformly comprised healthy Caucasians. This clonotype has a count of ten or more. Its antigen is not known. A universal primer site arose from template switching, and cDNA bore unique molecular identifiers. Each CDR3 protein is one row after TCRdb ran MiXCR on the 5' RACE reads. This table holds about 280,000 distinct CDR3 sequences, more than 6.5% found once. These data also featured in a second study, about yellow fever vaccine responses in identical twins.

The TCR was taken from a woman under 30 in good health. Specimen: memory (CD45RO+) T cells sorted from blood.

CDR3 in amino acids: CASSQVGQTMDEQYF. DNA of the CDR3: TGTGCCAGCAGCCAAGTCGGACAAACGATGGACGAGCAGTACTTC. V gene TRBV4-2 combines with J gene TRBJ2-7, with D perhaps matching TRBD1 (5 bases). This CDR3 spans 15 amino acids. Germline loops: CDR1 LGHNA, CDR2 YNFKEQ. Trimming pared 1 base from V and 5 bases from J, leaving 15 bases between.